This TCR beta chain appears in the sequencing data of a study of T cell clonotyping in hematopoietic cell transplantation. Study-level background: Recipients' pretransplant samples followed cytoreduction. Study-wide points: Pathologically expanded recipient clonotypes increased progressively from day 30 to day 180 as diversity fell.

The time point denotes: recipient sample about 28 days before transplant, after cytoreduction. Points on this clone: Its antigen is not known.

Here immunoSEQ multiplex PCR was the method, and the copy in TCRdb shows in-frame clones only, minus some. The sample lists about 6,900 clones; nearly 98% were seen once. With 7 bases removed from V and 5 bases from J, the gap between germline ends came to 14 bases. CDR1 SGHVS and CDR2 FQNEAQ come from the germline V gene. The length of the CDR3 is 14 residues. The chain links TRBV7-8 to TRBJ1-4; D unclear. Sequencing was performed on peripheral blood mononuclear cells, taken before stem cell transplant. This TCR was recovered from a man between 65 and 79 years old with acute myeloid leukemia. Some clones in this sample may be carry-over from other donors' samples. For the CDR3, the DNA is TGTGCCAGCAACCCTGGACTGAGGAATGAAAAACTGTTTTTT. Amino acid sequence: CASNPGLRNEKLFF.